Reported below is one T cell receptor (beta chain). Its antigen remains unidentified. For TCR beta, libraries came from iRepertoire HTBI primers and Arm-PCR of CDR3 regions. TCRdb itself ran the multiplex PCR reads through MiXCR, one entry per CDR3 protein. The table lists about 450,000 distinct CDR3 sequences, about 15% of them singletons. The sample is drawn from a study of regulatory T cells in long-lasting Graves disease. Study findings and constraints: Accuracy could have been hurt by small sample size. With approximately 2,800 shared public clonotypes, persistent patients exceeded new patients, who shared approximately 880.

Specified time point: newly diagnosed GD, antithyroid drugs for less than 3 months. Extracted PBMC RNA gave rise to the TCR library. From germline, CDR1 is SGHTA and CDR2 FQGTGA. V lost 5 bases and J lost 1; bases outside the gene matches: 4. CDR3 length equals 15 residues. This sample was shared with a second study, whose subject was T cells in Graves' hyperthyroidism and ophthalmopathy.

The chain uses TRBV7-3 and TRBJ2-2; 7 bases are a match to TRBD1. The sequences come from peripheral blood mononuclear cells (PBMCs), collected at new diagnosis, from a patient treated with antithyroid drugs. This clonotype was obtained from a woman between 50 and 59 years old with Graves disease. The CDR3 here is CASSPRTGNTGELFF. DNA of the CDR3: TGTGCCAGCAGCCCCCGGACAGGGAACACCGGGGAGCTGTTTTTT.